This T cell receptor (beta chain) was sequenced during a study of T cell repertoires in cytomegalovirus infection. About the research overall: CMV epitopes used comprised recently identified HLA-C-restricted ones and well-studied HLA-B-restricted ones. Matching HLA type and CMV infection were both indicated by public TCR beta signatures. Findings of the study overall: Totalled public TCR beta family frequency picked out people who carried CMV plus the relevant HLA. HLA-C-restricted CMV clonotypes gave the most frequent clonotype in two of eight donors.

Trimming cost V 4 bases and J 2 bases, with 9 bases left between them. CDR1 is MGHRA, CDR2 YSYEKL, per germline. CDR3 size: 14 residues. MiXCR, applied by TCRdb to the reads, yields one record per CDR3 protein. In the table there are approximately 100,000 distinct CDR3 sequences, approximately 28% of which are singletons. With regard to this clonotype: Its antigen remains unidentified.

The chain combines TRBV4-1 with TRBJ1-5, with D hard to call. Sequenced here: CD8+ T cells from cultured PBMCs, sampled from culture after CMV antigen stimulation. The TCR was taken from a human donor in good health (CMV status not recorded). Some clones in this sample may be carry-over from other donors' samples. CDR3 sequence: CASSPEWGNQPQHF. The CDR3 coding sequence is TGCGCCAGCAGCCCCGAATGGGGCAATCAGCCCCAGCATTTT.